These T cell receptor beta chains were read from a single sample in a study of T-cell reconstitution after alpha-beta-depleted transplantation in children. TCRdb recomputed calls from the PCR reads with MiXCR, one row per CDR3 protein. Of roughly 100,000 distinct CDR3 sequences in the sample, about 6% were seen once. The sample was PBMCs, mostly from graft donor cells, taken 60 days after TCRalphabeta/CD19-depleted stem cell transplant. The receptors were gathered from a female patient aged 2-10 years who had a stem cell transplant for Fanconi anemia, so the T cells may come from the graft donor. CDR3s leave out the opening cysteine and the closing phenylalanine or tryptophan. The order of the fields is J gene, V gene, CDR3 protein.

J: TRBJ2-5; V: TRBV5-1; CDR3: ASSSDPGVETQY
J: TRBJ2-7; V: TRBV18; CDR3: ASSRTNQRPIYEQY
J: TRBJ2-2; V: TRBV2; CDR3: ASSGGPGELF
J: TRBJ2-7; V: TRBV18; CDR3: ASSPLAGTYEQY
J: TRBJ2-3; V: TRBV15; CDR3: ATSRASGRPDTQY
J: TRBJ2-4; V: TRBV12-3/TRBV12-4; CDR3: ASSFERAIQY
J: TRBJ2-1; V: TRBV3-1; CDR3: ASSQELGTYNEQF
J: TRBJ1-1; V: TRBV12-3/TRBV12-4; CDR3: ASSFDRAGTEAF
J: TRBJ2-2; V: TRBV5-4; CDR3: ASSFFNTGELF
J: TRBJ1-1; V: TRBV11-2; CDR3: ASSLTLIRGQGAF
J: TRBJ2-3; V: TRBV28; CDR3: ASGAQGEGTDTQY
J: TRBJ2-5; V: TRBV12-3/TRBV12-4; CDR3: ASSLTGGEETQY
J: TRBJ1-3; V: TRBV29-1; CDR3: SVDSSGNTIY
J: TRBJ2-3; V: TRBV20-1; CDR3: SARDFSSYPDTQY
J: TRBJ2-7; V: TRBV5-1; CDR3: ASRIGTSGSYEQY
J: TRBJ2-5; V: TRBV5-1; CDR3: ASSLQETQY
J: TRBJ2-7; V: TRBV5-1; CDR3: ASSSGLAGGSYEQY
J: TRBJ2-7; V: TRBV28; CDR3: ASSLWTSREDEQY
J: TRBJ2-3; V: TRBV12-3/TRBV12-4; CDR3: ASSLTAGGRRETDTQY
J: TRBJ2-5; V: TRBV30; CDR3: AWSVLPEQETQY
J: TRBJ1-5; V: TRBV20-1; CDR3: SARTGGQQPQH
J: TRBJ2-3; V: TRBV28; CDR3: ASWGGSLIADTQY
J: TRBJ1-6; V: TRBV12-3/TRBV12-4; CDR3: ASGTGLQNSPLH
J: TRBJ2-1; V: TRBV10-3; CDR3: AISLYTRLAGEVGEQF
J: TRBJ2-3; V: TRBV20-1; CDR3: SATRGTSATDTQY
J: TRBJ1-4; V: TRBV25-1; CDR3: ASSELGGPNEKLF
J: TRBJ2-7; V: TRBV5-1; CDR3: ASRVEDKAGGFSYEQY
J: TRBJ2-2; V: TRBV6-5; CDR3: ASRRNTGELF
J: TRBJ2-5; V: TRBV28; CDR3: ASRQGLVQETQY
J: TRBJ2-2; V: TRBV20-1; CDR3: SALRTSGPNTGELF
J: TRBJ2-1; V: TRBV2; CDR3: ASSGRGINNEQF
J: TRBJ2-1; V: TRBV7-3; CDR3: ASSLSSGGLYNEQF